This TCR beta chain stems from a study of blood T cell repertoires in COVID-19. Study as a whole: Researchers got acute and convalescent COVID-19 samples from the United States, Italy and Spain.

Germline CDR1 SNHLY, CDR2 FYNNEI. This CDR3 comprises 15 residues. V was pared by 2 bases and J by 2 bases, with 5 bases of the junction left unmatched. Original methodology: Amplification with reference gene primers provided the estimates of nucleated cell counts. Sequencing used immunoSEQ multiplex PCR; TCRdb keeps in-frame clones, though not all of them. The V and J calls and clone size come from that table; D and trimming were worked out from the DNA. The sample includes tens of thousands of clones, more than 80% of them seen just once. The chain is built from TRBV2 and TRBJ1-2; the match to TRBD1 covers 7 bases. The sequenced sample consisted of peripheral blood. This sequence was found in a woman at least 80 years old with acute or convalescent COVID-19. CDR3 DNA sequence: TGTGCCAGCAGTGAACCGACAGGGTCGAACTATGGCTACACCTTC. Translated: CASSEPTGSNYGYTF.